This T cell receptor beta chain emerged from a study of blood T cell repertoires in COVID-19. Methods used by the authors: For nucleated cells, counts were estimated from reference gene primer amplification. Sequencing was performed with immunoSEQ multiplex PCR; in TCRdb, only in-frame clones are kept and a portion is missing. The D gene and trimming were derived from the DNA, and the V and J assignments and clone size from that table. The sample carries tens of thousands of clones, more than 65% recorded once. It was during active infection that Seattle patients were enrolled and then longitudinally followed. Per germline, CDR1 LNHDA and CDR2 SQIVND (reference sequence). V was pared by 6 bases and J by 6 bases, with 8 bases of the junction left unmatched. This CDR3 spans 15 amino acids.

The source is a man aged 65-85 years with COVID-19, enrolled during active disease. V and J are TRBV19 and TRBJ1-4; TRBD1 aligns across 9 bases. The sample comprised peripheral blood. The CDR3 DNA follows: TGTGCCAGTAGATTGTGGACAGGGGACGATGAAAAACTGTTTTTT. As protein: CASRLWTGDDEKLFF.